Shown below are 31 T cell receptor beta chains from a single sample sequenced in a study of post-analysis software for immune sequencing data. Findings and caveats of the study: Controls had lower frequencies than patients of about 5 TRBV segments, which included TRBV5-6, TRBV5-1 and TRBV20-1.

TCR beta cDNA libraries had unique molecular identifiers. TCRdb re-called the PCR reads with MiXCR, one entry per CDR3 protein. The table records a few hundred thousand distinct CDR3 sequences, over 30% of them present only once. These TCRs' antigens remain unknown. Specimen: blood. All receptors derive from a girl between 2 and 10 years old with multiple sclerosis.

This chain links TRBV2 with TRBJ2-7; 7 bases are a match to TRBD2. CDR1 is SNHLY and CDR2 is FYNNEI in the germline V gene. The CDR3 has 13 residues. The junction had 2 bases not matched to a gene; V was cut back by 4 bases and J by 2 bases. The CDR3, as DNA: TGTGCCAGCAGTGGCGGGAGAGCCTACGAGCAGTACTTC. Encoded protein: CASSGGRAYEQYF.

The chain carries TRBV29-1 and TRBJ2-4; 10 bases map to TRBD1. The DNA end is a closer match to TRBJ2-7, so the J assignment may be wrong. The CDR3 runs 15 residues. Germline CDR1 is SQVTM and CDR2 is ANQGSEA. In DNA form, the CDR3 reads TGCAGCGTTGAAGATCGGGACAGGGGTATGTACGAGCAGTACTTC. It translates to CSVEDRDRGMYEQYF.

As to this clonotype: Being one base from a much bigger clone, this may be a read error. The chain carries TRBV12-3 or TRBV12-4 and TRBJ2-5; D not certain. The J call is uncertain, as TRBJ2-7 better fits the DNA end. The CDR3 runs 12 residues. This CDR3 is CAGSLGGHEQYF. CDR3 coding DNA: TGTGCCGGCAGTTTAGGCGGCCACGAGCAGTACTTC.

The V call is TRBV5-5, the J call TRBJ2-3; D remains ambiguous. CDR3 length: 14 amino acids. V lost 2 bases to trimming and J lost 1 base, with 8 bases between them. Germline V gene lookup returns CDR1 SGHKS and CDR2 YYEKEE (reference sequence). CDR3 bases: TGTGCCAGCAGCTTTCGGCAGCGCACAGATACGCAGTATTTT. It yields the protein CASSFRQRTDTQYF. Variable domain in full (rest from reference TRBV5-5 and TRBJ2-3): DAGVTQSPTHLIKTRGQQVTLRCSPISGHKSVSWYQQVLGQGPQFIFQYYEKEERGRGNFPDRFSARQFPNYSSELNVNALLLGDSALYLCASSFRQRTDTQYFGPGTRLTVL.

This CDR3 is CASSWVDSTEQFF. CDR3 DNA: TGTGCCAGCAGTTGGGTAGACAGTACTGAGCAGTTCTTC. The chain recombines TRBV6-2 or TRBV6-3 with TRBJ2-1, with D maybe TRBD1 (5 bases). CDR3 length equals 13 residues. The ends were cut back, 4 bases at V and 9 bases at J, with 13 bases in the middle. Per germline, CDR1 MNHEY and CDR2 SVGEGT.

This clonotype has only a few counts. CDR3 sequence (DNA): TGTGCCACCAGTGATTTGTATCCGGGATCCACAGATACGCAGTATTTT. Translating gives CATSDLYPGSTDTQYF. This sequence joins TRBV24-1 and TRBJ2-3; a possible D gene is TRBD2 (5 bases). The ends were cut back, 0 bases at V and 2 bases at J, with 11 bases in the middle. The CDR3 extends over 16 amino acids. Germline values: CDR1 KGHDR, CDR2 SFDVKD.

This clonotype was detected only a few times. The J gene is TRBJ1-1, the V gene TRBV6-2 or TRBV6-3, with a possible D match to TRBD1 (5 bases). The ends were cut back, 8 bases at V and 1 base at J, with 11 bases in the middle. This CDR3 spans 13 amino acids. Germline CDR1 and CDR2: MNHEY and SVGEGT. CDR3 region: CASWGPWNTEAFF. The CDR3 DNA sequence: TGTGCCAGCTGGGGACCTTGGAACACTGAAGCTTTCTTT.

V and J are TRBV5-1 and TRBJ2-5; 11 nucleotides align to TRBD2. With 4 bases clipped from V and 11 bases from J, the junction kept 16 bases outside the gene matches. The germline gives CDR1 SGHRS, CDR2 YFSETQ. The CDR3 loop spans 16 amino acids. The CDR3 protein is CASSAALAGEANEQYF. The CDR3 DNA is TGCGCCAGCAGCGCTGCACTAGCGGGAGAAGCAAATGAGCAGTACTTC.

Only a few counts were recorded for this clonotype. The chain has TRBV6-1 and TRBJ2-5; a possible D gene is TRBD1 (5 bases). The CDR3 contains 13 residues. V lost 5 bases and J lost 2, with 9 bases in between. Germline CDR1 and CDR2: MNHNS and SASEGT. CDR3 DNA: TGTGCCAGCAGTCTGCGACAGCAAGAGACCCAGTACTTC. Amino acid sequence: CASSLRQQETQYF.

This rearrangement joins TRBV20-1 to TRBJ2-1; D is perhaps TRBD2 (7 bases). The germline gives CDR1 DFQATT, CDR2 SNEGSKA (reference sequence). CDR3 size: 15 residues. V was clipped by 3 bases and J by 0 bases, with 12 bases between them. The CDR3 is CSASGGGPSYNEQFF. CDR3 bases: TGCAGTGCTAGCGGCGGGGGCCCCTCCTACAATGAGCAGTTCTTC.

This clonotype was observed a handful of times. The CDR3 DNA is TGTGCCACTCTCTCCCGGGACAGGCCCCAGGTTAGCGAGCAGTACTTC. Encoded protein: CATLSRDRPQVSEQYF. V is TRBV10-3 and J is TRBJ2-5; 8 positions match TRBD1. Judging by the DNA end, TRBJ2-7 fits better; the J call may be wrong. Germline lookup yields CDR1 ENHRY and CDR2 SYGVKD. This CDR3 contains 16 residues.

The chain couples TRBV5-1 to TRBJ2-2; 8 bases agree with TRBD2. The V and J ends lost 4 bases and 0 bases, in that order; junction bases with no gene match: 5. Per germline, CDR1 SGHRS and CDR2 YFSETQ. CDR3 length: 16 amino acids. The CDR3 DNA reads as TGCGCCAGCAGCCCCTGGACTAGCCCGAACACCGGGGAGCTGTTTTTT. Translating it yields CASSPWTSPNTGELFF.

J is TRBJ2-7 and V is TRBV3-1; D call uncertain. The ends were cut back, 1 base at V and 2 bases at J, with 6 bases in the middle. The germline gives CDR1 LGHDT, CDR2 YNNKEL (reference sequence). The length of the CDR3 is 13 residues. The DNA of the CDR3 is TGTGCCAGCAGCCAAGGAACCGCCTACGAGCAGTACTTC. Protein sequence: CASSQGTAYEQYF.

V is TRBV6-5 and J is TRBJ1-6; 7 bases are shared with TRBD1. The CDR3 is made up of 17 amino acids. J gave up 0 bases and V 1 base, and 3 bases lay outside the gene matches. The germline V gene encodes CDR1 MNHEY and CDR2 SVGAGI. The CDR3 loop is CASSYLGQSSYNSPLHF. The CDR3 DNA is TGTGCCAGCAGTTACTTGGGACAGAGCTCCTATAATTCACCCCTCCACTTT.

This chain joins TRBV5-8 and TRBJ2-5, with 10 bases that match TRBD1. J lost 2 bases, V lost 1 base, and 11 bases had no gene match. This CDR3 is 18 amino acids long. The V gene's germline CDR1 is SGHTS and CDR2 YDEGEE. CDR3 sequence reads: CASSLYTLRDRGQETQYF. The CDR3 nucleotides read TGTGCCAGCAGCTTGTACACTCTAAGGGACAGGGGTCAAGAGACCCAGTACTTC.

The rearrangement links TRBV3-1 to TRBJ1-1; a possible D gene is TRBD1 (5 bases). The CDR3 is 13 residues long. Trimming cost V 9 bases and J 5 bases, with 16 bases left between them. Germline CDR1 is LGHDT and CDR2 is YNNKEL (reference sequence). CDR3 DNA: TGTGCCAGTTCGGGGGGGGTATGGACTGAAGCTTTCTTT. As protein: CASSGGVWTEAFF. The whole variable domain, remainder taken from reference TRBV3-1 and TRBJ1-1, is DTAVSQTPKYLVTQMGNDKSIKCEQNLGHDTMYWYKQDSKKFLKIMFSYNNKELIINETVPNRFSPKSPDKAHLNLHINSLELGDSAVYFCASSGGVWTEAFFGQGTRLTVV.

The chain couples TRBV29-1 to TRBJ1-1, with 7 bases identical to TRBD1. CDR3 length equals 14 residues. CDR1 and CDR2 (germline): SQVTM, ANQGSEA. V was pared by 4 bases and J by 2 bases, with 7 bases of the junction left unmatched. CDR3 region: CSVVRQGKNTEAFF. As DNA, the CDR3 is TGCAGCGTTGTAAGACAGGGTAAAAACACTGAAGCTTTCTTT.

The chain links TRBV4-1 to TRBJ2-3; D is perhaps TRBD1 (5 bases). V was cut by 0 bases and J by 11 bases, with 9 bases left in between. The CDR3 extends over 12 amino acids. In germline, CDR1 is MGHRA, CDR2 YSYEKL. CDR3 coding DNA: TGCGCCAGCAGCCAAGATCCAGGGATGCAGTATTTT. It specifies CASSQDPGMQYF.

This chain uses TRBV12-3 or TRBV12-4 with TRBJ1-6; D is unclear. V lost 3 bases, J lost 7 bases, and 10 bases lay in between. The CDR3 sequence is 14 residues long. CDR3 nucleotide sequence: TGTGCCAGCAGTTTTGGGCACTTAAATTCACCCCTCCACTTT. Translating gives CASSFGHLNSPLHF.

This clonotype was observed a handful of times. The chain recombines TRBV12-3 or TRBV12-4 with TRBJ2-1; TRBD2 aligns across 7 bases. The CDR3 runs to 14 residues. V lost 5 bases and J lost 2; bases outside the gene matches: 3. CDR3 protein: CASSLGLTYNEQFF. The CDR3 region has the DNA TGTGCCAGCAGTCTGGGACTAACCTACAATGAGCAGTTCTTC.

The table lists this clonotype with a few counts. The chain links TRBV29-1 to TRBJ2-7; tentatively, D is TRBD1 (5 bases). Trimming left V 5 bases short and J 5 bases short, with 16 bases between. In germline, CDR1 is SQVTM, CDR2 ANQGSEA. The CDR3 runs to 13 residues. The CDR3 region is CSVLWAGFDEQYF. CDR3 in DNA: TGCAGCGTTCTGTGGGCAGGGTTCGACGAGCAGTACTTC.

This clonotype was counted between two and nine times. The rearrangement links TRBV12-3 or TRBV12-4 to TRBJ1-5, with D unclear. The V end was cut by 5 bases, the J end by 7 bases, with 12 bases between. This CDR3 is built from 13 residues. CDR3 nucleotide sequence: TGTGCCAGCAGTCCCTCCGTGGGACAGCCCCAGCATTTT. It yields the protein CASSPSVGQPQHF.

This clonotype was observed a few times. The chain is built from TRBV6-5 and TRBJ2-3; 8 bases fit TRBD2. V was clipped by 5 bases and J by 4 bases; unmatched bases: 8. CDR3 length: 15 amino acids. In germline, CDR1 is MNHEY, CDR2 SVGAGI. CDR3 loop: CASSKPGLGSDTQYF. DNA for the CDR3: TGTGCCAGCAGTAAGCCGGGACTAGGGTCAGATACGCAGTATTTT.

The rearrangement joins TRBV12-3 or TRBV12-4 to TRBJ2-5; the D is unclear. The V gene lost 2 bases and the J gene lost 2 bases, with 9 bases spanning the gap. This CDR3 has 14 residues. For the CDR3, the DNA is TGTGCCAGCAGTTTATACGGGCGGCAAGAGACCCAGTACTTC. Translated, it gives CASSLYGRQETQYF.

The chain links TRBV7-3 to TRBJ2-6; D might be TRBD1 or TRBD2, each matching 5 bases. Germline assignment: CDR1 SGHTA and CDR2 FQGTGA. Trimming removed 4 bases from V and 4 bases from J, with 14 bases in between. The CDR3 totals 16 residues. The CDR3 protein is CASSSNGGSGANVLTF. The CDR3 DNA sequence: TGTGCCAGCAGCTCTAATGGGGGTTCAGGGGCCAACGTCCTGACTTTC. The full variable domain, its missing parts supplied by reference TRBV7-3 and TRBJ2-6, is GAGVSQTPSNKVTEKGKYVELRCDPISGHTALYWYRQSLGQGPEFLIYFQGTGAADDSGLPNDRFFAVRPEGSVSTLKIQRTERGDSAVYLCASSSNGGSGANVLTFGAGSRLTVL.

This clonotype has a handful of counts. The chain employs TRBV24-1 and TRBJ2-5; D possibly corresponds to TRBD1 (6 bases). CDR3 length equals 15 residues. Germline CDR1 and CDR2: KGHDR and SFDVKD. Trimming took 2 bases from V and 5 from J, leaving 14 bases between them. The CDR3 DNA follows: TGTGCCACCAGTGATTGGACAGCAACGAGGGAGACCCAGTACTTC. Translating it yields CATSDWTATRETQYF.

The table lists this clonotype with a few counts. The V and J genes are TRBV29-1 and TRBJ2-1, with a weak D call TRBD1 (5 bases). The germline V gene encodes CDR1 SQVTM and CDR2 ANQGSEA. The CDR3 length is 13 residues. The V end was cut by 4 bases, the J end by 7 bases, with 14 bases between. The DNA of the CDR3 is TGCAGCGTTGGAAGGGCTAGACAGAATGAGCAGTTCTTC. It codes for CSVGRARQNEQFF.

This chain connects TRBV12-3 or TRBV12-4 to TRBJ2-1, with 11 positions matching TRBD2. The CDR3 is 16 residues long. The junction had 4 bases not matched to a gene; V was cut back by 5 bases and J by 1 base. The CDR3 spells CASSEGLADSYNEQFF. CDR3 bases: TGTGCCAGCAGTGAGGGACTAGCGGATTCCTACAATGAGCAGTTCTTC.

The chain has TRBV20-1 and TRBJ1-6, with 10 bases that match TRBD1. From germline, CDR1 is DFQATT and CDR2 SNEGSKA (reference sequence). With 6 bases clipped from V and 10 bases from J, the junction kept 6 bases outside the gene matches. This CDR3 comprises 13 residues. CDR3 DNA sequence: TGCAGTGCCTCGGACAGGGGGAGATCACCCCTCCACTTT. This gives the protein CSASDRGRSPLHF.

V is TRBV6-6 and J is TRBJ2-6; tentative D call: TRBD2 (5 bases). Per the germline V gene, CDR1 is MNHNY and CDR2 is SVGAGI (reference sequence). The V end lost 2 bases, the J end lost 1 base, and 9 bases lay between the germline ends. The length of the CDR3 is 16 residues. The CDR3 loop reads CASSYLRGSGANVLTF. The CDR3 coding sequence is TGTGCCAGCAGTTACCTCCGGGGATCTGGGGCCAACGTCCTGACTTTC.

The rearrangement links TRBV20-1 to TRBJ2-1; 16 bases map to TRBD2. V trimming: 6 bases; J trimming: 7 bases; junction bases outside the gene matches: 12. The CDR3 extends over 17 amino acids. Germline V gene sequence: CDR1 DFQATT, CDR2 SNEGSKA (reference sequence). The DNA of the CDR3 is TGCAGTGCAAAACCGGGACTAGCGGGAGGGCCGTGGAATGAGCAGTTCTTC. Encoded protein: CSAKPGLAGGPWNEQFF.